This is a list of T cell receptor beta chains from one sample in a study of cytomegalovirus exposure and HLA in healthy donors. Only in-frame clones appear in the TCRdb table, and some are missing; sequencing was by immunoSEQ multiplex PCR. This sample has about 150,000 clones; approximately 74% occur once, and the top ten carry approximately 3%. The sample consisted of PBMCs. Receptors were obtained from a man younger than 30 in good health and CMV-seronegative. Each CDR3 is given with its conserved first and last residue. D genes are given only for firm matches. Rows give clone size only sometimes, using once, few, many, or a class for an expanded clone.

v_call	clone_size	d_call	j_call	cdr3_nt	cdr3_aa
TRBV29-1	.	.	TRBJ1-1	TGCAGCGCACACAGGGACCTGAACACTGAAGCTTTCTTT	CSAHRDLNTEAFF
TRBV5-1	.	TRBD2	TRBJ2-2	TGCGCCAGTACAACTAGCGGGGGGGCCACCGGGGAGCTGTTTTTT	CASTTSGGATGELFF
TRBV19	.	TRBD1	TRBJ1-6	TGTGCCAGTTCCGACAGGGGAAGAACTTCACCCCTCCACTTT	CASSDRGRTSPLHF
TRBV6-1	.	.	TRBJ1-5	TGTGCCAGCAGAACAGGGCAACAGCCCCAGCATTTT	CASRTGQQPQHF
TRBV19	.	TRBD1	TRBJ1-2	TGTGCCAGTAGTAGAATCCCGACAGGGGGCCAGGATGGCTACACCTTC	CASSRIPTGGQDGYTF
TRBV2	.	.	TRBJ2-7	TGTGCCAGCAGTGGGCCTTTCTACGAGCAGTACTTC	CASSGPFYEQYF
TRBV6-6	.	TRBD1	TRBJ2-7	TGTGCCAGCAGCCCATGGACAGGGTCACACGAGCAGTACTTC	CASSPWTGSHEQYF
TRBV19	.	.	TRBJ1-5	TGTGCCAGTTCTCCGGGGAGGGCTGATCAGCCCCAGCATTTT	CASSPGRADQPQHF
TRBV11-2	.	.	TRBJ1-5	TGTGCCAGCTCATTCTATAGCAATCAGCCCCAGCATTTT	CASSFYSNQPQHF
TRBV10-3	.	TRBD1	TRBJ1-2	TGTGCCATCAGGGGACAGGGGGATGGGGATGGCTACACCTTC	CAIRGQGDGDGYTF
TRBV6-6	.	.	TRBJ1-1	TGTGCCAGCAGTTCGTCAGGGGCGGGGAACACTGAAGCTTTCTTT	CASSSSGAGNTEAFF
TRBV4-1	.	.	TRBJ2-6	TGCGCCAGCAGATTCGGGGGAACTGGGGCCAACGGCCTGACTTTC	CASRFGGTGANGLTF
TRBV2	.	.	TRBJ1-2	TGTGCCAGCAGGACTGGTAGCTATGGCTACACCTTC	CASRTGSYGYTF
TRBV6-1	.	TRBD1	TRBJ1-5	TGTGCCAGCAGTGTCACAGGGGATAGCAATCAGCCCCAGCATTTT	CASSVTGDSNQPQHF
TRBV9	.	.	TRBJ1-1	TGTGCCAGCAGCGTGGACACAGCAAACACTGAAGCTTTCTTT	CASSVDTANTEAFF
TRBV7-6	.	TRBD1	TRBJ2-6	TGTGCCAGCAGCTTTGGTTCAATCCGGGACAGGTTTTTCTCTGGGGCCAACGGCCTGACTTTC	CASSFGSIRDRFFSGANGLTF
TRBV9	once	.	TRBJ2-7	TGTGCCAGCAGCGTAGGAGTGCAGGGTACGGGCTACGAGCAGTACTTC	CASSVGVQGTGYEQYF
TRBV5-6	.	TRBD1	TRBJ1-1	TGTGCCAGCAGCGGGACAGGGGGCCTGAACACTGAAGCTTTCTTT	CASSGTGGLNTEAFF
TRBV5-5	.	TRBD1	TRBJ1-1	TGTGCCAGCAGCTGGACAGGTATGAACACTGAAGCTTTCTTT	CASSWTGMNTEAFF
TRBV4-2	.	.	TRBJ1-4	TGTGCCAGCAGCCAACACGGGGAGAGCGATGAAAAACTGTTTTTT	CASSQHGESDEKLFF
TRBV10-2	.	TRBD1	TRBJ2-1	TGCGCCAGCAGTGAGCCCGACAGGGGCCGATACAATGAGCAGTTCTTC	CASSEPDRGRYNEQFF
TRBV6-5	once	TRBD1	TRBJ1-2	TGTGCCAGCACACCCCGGACAGGGATTGACTATGGCTACACCTTC	CASTPRTGIDYGYTF
TRBV6-5	.	.	TRBJ2-1	TGTGCCAGCGCCCCGTGGGCTGGAGGCTACAATGAGCAGTTCTTC	CASAPWAGGYNEQFF
TRBV6-1	.	.	TRBJ2-3	TGTGCCACGGCTTCCTACAGGGTCACAGATACGCAGTATTTT	CATASYRVTDTQYF
TRBV11-3	.	TRBD2	TRBJ2-1	TGTGCCAGCAGCCCAGCGGGGGAGGCCTACAATGAGCAGTTCTTC	CASSPAGEAYNEQFF
TRBV20-1	.	.	TRBJ1-2	TGCAGTGTAGGAGGGGACGTCGGCGACACCTTC	CSVGGDVGDTF
TRBV2	.	.	TRBJ2-3	TGTGCCAGCAGCGCCCCAGGGGGGTTTGGCACAGATACGCAGTATTTT	CASSAPGGFGTDTQYF
TRBV5-8	.	TRBD2	TRBJ2-7	TGTGCCAGCAGCCCGGGGGGGCACGAGCAGTACTTC	CASSPGGHEQYF
TRBV5-1	.	.	TRBJ1-2	TGCGCCAGCAGCTCCAAAGAAACAGGGAACTATGGCTACACCTTC	CASSSKETGNYGYTF
TRBV18	.	.	TRBJ1-5	TGTGCCAGCTCAACGGACATGTCCCTGAATCAGCCCCAGCATTTT	CASSTDMSLNQPQHF
TRBV7-2	.	TRBD1	TRBJ2-1	TGTGCCAGCAGCTTAGCAACAGGGGGCTACAATGAGCAGTTCTTC	CASSLATGGYNEQFF
TRBV5-6	.	.	TRBJ2-7	TGTGCCAGCAGCCGAGGGGCGGGGGCTAGCTACGAGCAGTACTTC	CASSRGAGASYEQYF
TRBV2	.	.	TRBJ1-5	TGTGCCAGCAGTGAATTTAGGGGGTCAAATCAGCCCCAGCATTTT	CASSEFRGSNQPQHF
TRBV19	.	TRBD2	TRBJ2-3	TGTGCCAGTAGTATTCCTAGCGGGGGGACGCAGTATTTT	CASSIPSGGTQYF
TRBV6-4	.	TRBD1	TRBJ1-6	TGTGCCAGCAGCCTAGAACAGGGGAGTAATTCACCCCTCCACTTT	CASSLEQGSNSPLHF
TRBV5-4	.	.	TRBJ1-2	TGTGCCAGCAGCCCGACAGGAAACTATGGCTACACCTTC	CASSPTGNYGYTF
TRBV10-1	.	.	TRBJ1-1	TGCGCCAGCAGTGACAGGCTCCCAATGAACACTGAAGCTTTCTTT	CASSDRLPMNTEAFF
TRBV10-1	.	TRBD2	TRBJ2-1	TGCGCCAGCAGTGGTTCACTAGCGGGGGGTTACAATGAGCAGTTCTTC	CASSGSLAGGYNEQFF
TRBV5-6	.	.	TRBJ2-5	TGTGCCAGCAGCCGGAGGGACCTTTGGGAGACCCAGTACTTC	CASSRRDLWETQYF
TRBV9	once	TRBD2	TRBJ2-5	TGTGCCAGCAGCGTAGGTCAGTCTAGCGGGGGAGGAGAGACCCAGTACTTC	CASSVGQSSGGGETQYF
TRBV5-1	.	.	TRBJ2-5	TGCGCCAGCAGCTTGTGGACAGCCCAAGAGACCCAGTACTTC	CASSLWTAQETQYF
TRBV18	.	TRBD1	TRBJ2-1	TGTGCCAGCTCATCCCCGGGACAGGGCAGCTCCTACAATGAGCAGTTCTTC	CASSSPGQGSSYNEQFF
TRBV6-4	.	.	TRBJ1-2	TGTGCCAGCAGTGACGGAGGTTTCGGCTATGGCTACACCTTC	CASSDGGFGYGYTF
TRBV7-6	once	.	TRBJ1-2	TGTGCCAGCAGCCCGGACAACACTAACTATGGCTACACCTTC	CASSPDNTNYGYTF
TRBV2	once	.	TRBJ1-3	TGTGCCAGCAGTGAAGTTATCAGGGCTGGAAACACCATATATTTT	CASSEVIRAGNTIYF
TRBV9	.	.	TRBJ2-3	TGTGCCAGCAGCGTAGTATCTGGGCCCTACACAGATACGCAGTATTTT	CASSVVSGPYTDTQYF
TRBV7-6	.	TRBD2	TRBJ2-1	TGTGCCAGCACCCAGGGGACTAGCGGGGACTATGAGCAGTTCTTC	CASTQGTSGDYEQFF
TRBV19	.	TRBD1	TRBJ1-2	TGTGCCAGTAGACCGGGACAGGACTTTGGCGGCTACACCTTC	CASRPGQDFGGYTF
TRBV30	.	.	TRBJ1-1	TGTGCCTGGAGTGTCGAACGGACTGAAGCTTTCTTT	CAWSVERTEAFF
TRBV18	.	TRBD1	TRBJ2-7	TGTGCCAGCTCACAGGGACAGGCTGAATACGAGCAGTACTTC	CASSQGQAEYEQYF
TRBV27	.	TRBD1	TRBJ2-6	TGTGCCAGCAGTTCTACAGGGGCTGGGGCCAACGTCCTGACTTTC	CASSSTGAGANVLTF
TRBV4-3	few	TRBD1	TRBJ1-1	TGCGCCAGCAGCCGCGACAGGGAGCGGGCTTTCTTT	CASSRDRERAFF